This TCR beta chain was captured in a study of HIV-infected patients and healthy controls. The study, taken as a whole, reports: Mean usage of eight alpha and eight beta V genes differed significantly in HIV-infected patients versus controls. Compared with untreated HIV+ repertoires, healthy controls showed roughly threefold more distinct CDR3s and higher Shannon diversity.

Whole blood was used without fractionation, so all unsorted peripheral T cells were included. A 2.5 ml peripheral blood sample was taken for RNA. cDNA was made from approximately 0.55 ug RNA using alpha and beta constant primers. Each of the alpha and beta chains got its own library through chain-specific third strand synthesis with indices. Each CDR3 protein gets one entry after TCRdb re-called the 5' RACE reads with MiXCR. This table has about 10,000 distinct CDR3 sequences, around 8% appearing once. Losses at the gene ends were 3 bases for V and 7 bases for J; bases not matched to a gene: 12. Per germline, CDR1 SGHAT and CDR2 FQNNGV. The CDR3 is 16 residues long. This clonotype was counted between two and nine times. As yet, its antigen is unknown.

This sequence was found in an adult in good health. The sample was blood. The chain carries TRBV11-2 and TRBJ2-1, with TRBD2 matching over 7 bases. CDR3 amino acids: CASSFRLAGLFNEQFF. The DNA for the CDR3 is TGTGCCAGCAGCTTTCGTTTAGCGGGTCTTTTTAATGAGCAGTTCTTC.